The rows below give T cell receptor beta chains drawn from one sample of a study of spatial heterogeneity in lung cancer. TCRdb recomputed calls from the 5' RACE reads with MiXCR, one row per CDR3 protein. Of about 22,000 distinct CDR3 sequences in the sample, around 8.5% were seen once. The starting material was lung tumor tissue, obtained at surgery. The source is a male donor with early-stage non-small cell lung cancer. Each CDR3 is given with its conserved first and last residue. Each record gives: V gene, clone size, D gene, J gene, CDR3 DNA, CDR3 protein. The D gene is left open where the match is weak. Clone size is given for some rows only: seen once, a few or many times, or a class if the clone is expanded.

>TRBV7-9|many|.|TRBJ2-1
TGTGCCAGCAGCTTAGCGTGGGGGTTAGGAGGGAATGAGCAGTTCTTC
CASSLAWGLGGNEQFF
>TRBV6-5|.|.|TRBJ2-1
TGTGCCAGCAGCTCGACAGGGGGGTGGCTAGCGGGTGACAATGAGCAGTTCTTC
CASSSTGGWLAGDNEQFF
>TRBV7-9|many|.|TRBJ1-5
TGTGCCAGCAGCTCAACATTAGGGTCGCCCCAGCATTTT
CASSSTLGSPQHF
>TRBV20-1|few|TRBD2|TRBJ2-1
TGCAGTGCTAGAGATGAGCGGGGCCCCTACAATGAGCAGTTCTTC
CSARDERGPYNEQFF
>TRBV2|many|TRBD1|TRBJ1-5
TGTGCCAGCAGTGAAGGGACAGGGCGGCGCAATCAGCCCCAGCATTTT
CASSEGTGRRNQPQHF
>TRBV18|many|.|TRBJ2-1
TGTGCCAGCTCACCCCCAGGATGGACCTACAATGAGCAGTTCTTC
CASSPPGWTYNEQFF
>TRBV5-1|many|.|TRBJ1-2
TGCGCCAGCAGTGAGGAAGGGAATGGCTACACCTTC
CASSEEGNGYTF
>TRBV5-4|many|.|TRBJ2-2
TGTGCCAGCAGCCTAAAGGGAGAGGAGGAGCTGTTTTTT
CASSLKGEEELFF
>TRBV27|many|TRBD2|TRBJ2-7
TGTGCCACCTCTTTGGGGAGGGGAGGTCCCTCCGAGCAGTACTTC
CATSLGRGGPSEQYF
>TRBV28|many|.|TRBJ2-6
TGTGCCAGCAGTTTACAGGGGTCTGGGGCCAACGTCCTGACTTTC
CASSLQGSGANVLTF
>TRBV28|many|TRBD1|TRBJ1-1
TGTGCCACCTTGAGGACAGGGAACACTGAAGCTTTCTTT
CATLRTGNTEAFF
>TRBV6-2/TRBV6-3|few|.|TRBJ1-1
TGTGCCACGGCCGCCTACGACGGGAACACTGAAGCTTTCTTT
CATAAYDGNTEAFF
>TRBV5-1|many|.|TRBJ2-3
TGCGCCAGCAGCGGAGGACAGAGCACAGATACGCAGTATTTT
CASSGGQSTDTQYF
>TRBV2|many|.|TRBJ2-5
TGTGCCAGCACCCCAGACAGGACCCAGTACTTC
CASTPDRTQYF
>TRBV12-3/TRBV12-4|few|TRBD1|TRBJ1-1
TGTGCCAGCAGCGGACAGGGCTTTTCTGAAGCTTTCTTT
CASSGQGFSEAFF
>TRBV28|few|.|TRBJ2-7
TGTGCCAGCAGCTATGGACCTATTGGGAAGGAGTACTTC
CASSYGPIGKEYF
>TRBV7-3|many|.|TRBJ2-7
TGTGCCAGCAGCGCTGGACAGAGGTACGAGCAGTACTTC
CASSAGQRYEQYF
>TRBV28|medium-sized|TRBD2|TRBJ2-7
TGTGCCAGCATTAGGACTAGCGGGATCTACGAGCAGTACTTC
CASIRTSGIYEQYF
>TRBV27|many|.|TRBJ2-7
TGTGCCAGCAGTTTACGGGCCCTAGGTAGGGAGCAGTACTTC
CASSLRALGREQYF
>TRBV2|.|.|TRBJ2-3
TGTGCCAGCGCGGGCCCTTTCACAGATACGCAGTATTTT
CASAGPFTDTQYF
>TRBV20-1|many|TRBD1|TRBJ2-7
TGCAGTGCCTCCGAAGGGACAGGGGTGTGGGAGCAGTACTTC
CSASEGTGVWEQYF
>TRBV12-3/TRBV12-4|many|.|TRBJ2-7
TGTGCCAGCAGTTTAGCAGGAGTCACTTACGAGCAGTACTTC
CASSLAGVTYEQYF
>TRBV29-1|many|.|TRBJ1-1
TGCAGCGTTGGGGCCTACAGGATCTCTAGGGGCGACACTGAAGCTTTCTTT
CSVGAYRISRGDTEAFF
>TRBV20-1|many|.|TRBJ2-3
TGCAGTGTCACTCAGGGAGTATTAGCAGATACGCAGTATTTT
CSVTQGVLADTQYF
>TRBV29-1|.|TRBD1|TRBJ2-7
TGCAGCGTTGAAGACTTGGGACAGTCCTACGAGCAGTACTTC
CSVEDLGQSYEQYF
>TRBV29-1|many|.|TRBJ2-5
TGCAGCGTCGCAGAAAGAAGGCGAGAGACCCAGTACTTC
CSVAERRRETQYF
>TRBV5-1|few|TRBD1|TRBJ2-3
TGCGCCAGCAGCTTCCCCCCGACAGGGACCACCACAGATACGCAGTATTTT
CASSFPPTGTTTDTQYF
>TRBV11-2|few|TRBD1|TRBJ2-2
TGTGCCAGCAGCTTGGCCGGGACAGGGGGCATCGGGGAGCTGTTTTTT
CASSLAGTGGIGELFF
>TRBV6-2/TRBV6-3|few|.|TRBJ2-2
TGTGCCAGCAGCAACACCGGGGAGCTGTTTTTT
CASSNTGELFF
>TRBV7-3|many|.|TRBJ2-2
TGTGCCAGCAGGGTAGGGGTTGGCACCGGGGAGCTGTTTTTT
CASRVGVGTGELFF
>TRBV7-2|many|.|TRBJ1-6
TGTGCCAGCAGGCCCCGGACATCGTATAATTCACCCCTCCACTTT
CASRPRTSYNSPLHF
>TRBV7-9|many|TRBD1|TRBJ1-6
TGTGCCAGCAACTGGGGGCAGGGGGCTTCACCCCTCCACTTT
CASNWGQGASPLHF
>TRBV2|.|.|TRBJ1-5
TGTGCCAGCAGTTTTCCGGAACAGGCCAATCAGCCCCAGCATTTT
CASSFPEQANQPQHF
>TRBV27|.|.|TRBJ2-5
TGTGCCAGCAGTTTTGAGACAGTCTCACCAGGGACCCAGTACTTC
CASSFETVSPGTQYF
>TRBV18|many|.|TRBJ1-2
TGTGCCAGCACCGCCTGGGAGGGAACAACTAACTATGGCTACACCTTC
CASTAWEGTTNYGYTF
>TRBV20-1|few|.|TRBJ2-3
TGCAGTGCTAGAGTAGCGACAGATACGCAGTATTTT
CSARVATDTQYF
>TRBV28|many|.|TRBJ2-1
TGTGCCAGCAGTTTACGATCGGGGGCCCACAATGAGCAGTTCTTC
CASSLRSGAHNEQFF
>TRBV28|many|TRBD1|TRBJ1-6
TGTGCCAGCAGTTACAGGGGGCAGCTGTCACCCCTCCACTTT
CASSYRGQLSPLHF
>TRBV24-1|.|.|TRBJ2-1
TGTGCCACCATTGGGGGCTCCAATGAGCAGTTCTTC
CATIGGSNEQFF
>TRBV7-8|many|TRBD1|TRBJ2-4
TGTGCCAGCAGCTCAGGACAGGGATTAGACATTCAGTACTTC
CASSSGQGLDIQYF
>TRBV7-7|many|.|TRBJ1-4
TGTGCCGTCGGACGGAGCAGGCGGGCAACTAATGAAAAACTGTTTTTT
CAVGRSRRATNEKLFF
>TRBV7-9|.|.|TRBJ2-7
TGTGCCAGCAGCTGGGGGACCAGCTATGAGCAGTACTTC
CASSWGTSYEQYF
>TRBV27|few|TRBD2|TRBJ2-7
TGTGCCAGCAGTTTGAAGCCGGGGGGGCTCTACGAGCAGTACTTC
CASSLKPGGLYEQYF
>TRBV6-5|many|TRBD2|TRBJ2-7
TGTGCCGCCAGCGGGGGCCACGAGCAGTACTTC
CAASGGHEQYF
>TRBV12-3/TRBV12-4|many|.|TRBJ2-1
TGTGCCAGCAGTTGGGGGGACAATGAGCAGTTCTTC
CASSWGDNEQFF
>TRBV12-3/TRBV12-4|once|TRBD2|TRBJ2-5
TGTGCCAGCAGTCCTTCGGGGGGGCCTGAGACCCAGTACTTC
CASSPSGGPETQYF
>TRBV5-1|.|.|TRBJ2-2
TGCGCCAGCAGCTCCAAGCAGTCGGCGGGCACCGGGGAGCTGTTTTTT
CASSSKQSAGTGELFF
>TRBV12-3/TRBV12-4|few|TRBD1|TRBJ1-2
TGTGCCAGCAGTTTAGCGAGGGGGCAGGGCTATGGCTACACCTTC
CASSLARGQGYGYTF
>TRBV7-9|.|.|TRBJ1-1
TGTGCCAGCAGCAAGGGACCGCTGAACACTGAAGCTTTCTTT
CASSKGPLNTEAFF
>TRBV27|many|TRBD2|TRBJ2-3
TGTGCCAGCACCCCCAGAGCGGGGCTCACAGATACGCAGTATTTT
CASTPRAGLTDTQYF
>TRBV20-1|many|.|TRBJ2-1
TGCAGTGCGAGCGGGTTTTCCAACAATGAGCAGTTCTTC
CSASGFSNNEQFF
>TRBV15|many|.|TRBJ1-5
TGTGCCACCAGCAGAGATCGGGGCCTGGGAGATCAGCCCCAGCATTTT
CATSRDRGLGDQPQHF
>TRBV21-1|.|.|TRBJ2-3
TGTGCCAGCAGCAAAGAACCAGGGAGATACGCAGTATTT
CASSKEPGRYAVF
>TRBV20-1|.|TRBD2|TRBJ2-7
TGCAGTGCCCGGGACTACGCCTCCTACGAGCAGTACTTC
CSARDYASYEQYF
>TRBV19|many|.|TRBJ2-6
TGTGCCAGTAGTTCCCGGGCCGGGGCCAACGTCCTGACTTTC
CASSSRAGANVLTF
>TRBV2|many|.|TRBJ2-2
TGTGCCAGCAGTTATGGAAGGGGCGGGGAGCTGTTTTTT
CASSYGRGGELFF
>TRBV23-1|.|TRBD2|TRBJ2-3
TGCGCCAGCAGTCAATCTCGCGAAGCGGGGTCTAGCACAGATACGCAGTATTTT
CASSQSREAGSSTDTQYF
>TRBV14|many|.|TRBJ2-5
TGTGCCAGCAGCCAATACCCAGGTGGCAACCAAGAGACCCAGTACTTC
CASSQYPGGNQETQYF
>TRBV28|many|TRBD2|TRBJ2-7
TGTGCCAGCAGTTGGGCAAGGAGCGGGGGCCTTGGGGAGCAGTACTTC
CASSWARSGGLGEQYF